These 14 T cell receptor beta chains came from one sample sequenced in a study of T-cell reconstitution after alpha-beta-depleted transplantation in children. Preparation of the TCRbeta library was carried out with unique molecular identifiers. TCRdb re-called the PCR reads through MiXCR, storing one row per CDR3 protein. The sample shows some 81,000 distinct CDR3 sequences, over 12% of them seen only once. Sequences were derived from PBMCs, mostly from graft donor cells, sampled 180 days after TCRalphabeta/CD19-depleted stem cell transplant. Receptors originate from a male patient between 2 and 10 years old who had a stem cell transplant for acute lymphoblastic leukemia, so the T cells may come from the graft donor.

This clonotype was seen repeatedly, ten times or more. This sequence joins TRBV4-1 and TRBJ2-2; D is undetermined. From germline, CDR1 is MGHRA and CDR2 YSYEKL. V was shortened by 1 base and J by 0 bases, with 12 bases between the two germline ends. CDR3 length equals 17 residues. CDR3 in amino acids: CASSQVGIVTNTGELFF. CDR3 DNA: TGCGCCAGCAGCCAAGTTGGCATAGTGACGAACACCGGGGAGCTGTTTTTT.

This clonotype was observed a few times. The rearrangement links TRBV27 to TRBJ2-7; no firm D call. Germline V CDR1 and CDR2: MNHEY, SMNVEV (reference sequence). The V end lost 4 bases, the J end lost 5 bases, and 6 bases lay between the germline ends. This CDR3 has 11 amino acids. CDR3 DNA: TGTGCCAGCAGTTCCCCGAACGAGCAGTACTTC. Protein sequence: CASSSPNEQYF.

V gene TRBV7-2 combines with J gene TRBJ1-6; D not resolved. CDR3 size: 15 residues. The V and J ends lost 4 bases and 1 base respectively, with 8 bases between them. Germline V gives CDR1 SGHTA, CDR2 FQGNSA. This CDR3 is CASSSLMSYNSPLHF. DNA for the CDR3: TGTGCCAGCAGCTCGTTGATGTCCTATAATTCACCCCTCCACTTT.

The sample holds a few counts of this clonotype. V and J are TRBV5-1 and TRBJ1-2; 10 bases are a match to TRBD1. Germline lookup yields CDR1 SGHRS and CDR2 YFSETQ. CDR3 size: 14 residues. V gave up 4 bases and J gave up 8 bases; unmatched junction bases: 8. The chain's CDR3 is CASSTAGTGVGYTF. DNA of the CDR3: TGCGCCAGCAGCACGGCCGGGACAGGGGTCGGCTACACCTTC.

The genes are TRBV12-3 or TRBV12-4 and TRBJ2-2, with TRBD1 identical over 9 bases. Trimming cost V 4 bases and J 4 bases; bases outside gene matches: 7. There are 16 residues in the CDR3. The CDR3 reads CASSSGDRALTGELFF. The CDR3 DNA follows: TGTGCCAGCAGTTCCGGGGACAGGGCCCTCACCGGGGAGCTGTTTTTT.

In this sample, this clonotype turned up many times. The rearrangement joins TRBV5-1 to TRBJ2-3; no definite D call. The CDR3 is 15 amino acids. The V gene's germline CDR1 is SGHRS and CDR2 YFSETQ. V was pared by 0 bases and J by 0 bases, with 8 bases between. In DNA, the CDR3 is TGCGCCAGCAGCTTGGGCATCACTAGCACAGATACGCAGTATTTT. As protein: CASSLGITSTDTQYF.

This clonotype occurred once. The chain combines TRBV10-3 with TRBJ2-7, with D possibly TRBD1 on 5 matching bases. The CDR3 has 13 amino acids. Germline CDR1 ENHRY, CDR2 SYGVKD. Here the CDR3 DNA reads TGTGCTGCTAAGGCAGGCAACAAGGGGGAGCAGTACTTC. This encodes CAAKAGNKGEQYF.

This clonotype was seen only a few times. The J gene is TRBJ2-7, the V gene TRBV7-9; D is uncertain. Trimming stripped 2 bases from V and 2 bases from J, with 10 bases between. The CDR3 extends over 14 amino acids. The germline V gene has CDR1 SEHNR and CDR2 FQNEAQ (reference sequence). The CDR3 loop is CASSLRTATYEQYF. The CDR3 nucleotides read TGTGCCAGCAGCTTAAGGACGGCGACCTACGAGCAGTACTTC.

This clonotype appeared a few times. The chain couples TRBV20-1 to TRBJ1-2; 7 bases line up with TRBD1. The length of the CDR3 is 13 residues. The germline V gene has CDR1 DFQATT and CDR2 SNEGSKA (reference sequence). Losses at the gene ends were 6 bases for V and 2 bases for J; bases not matched to a gene: 6. The CDR3 reads CSAPTGTNYGYTF. DNA of the CDR3: TGCAGTGCACCGACAGGGACAAACTATGGCTACACCTTC.

The rearrangement links TRBV28 to TRBJ1-5; 7 bases are a match to TRBD1. CDR1 MDHEN and CDR2 SYDVKM come from the germline V gene. Losses at the gene ends were 6 bases for V and 4 bases for J; bases not matched to a gene: 3. CDR3 length: 13 amino acids. The CDR3, as DNA: TGTGCCAGCAGGGTGACAGGGAATCAGCCCCAGCATTTT. Translating gives CASRVTGNQPQHF.

The chain recombines TRBV3-1 with TRBJ2-4; no definite D call. Germline CDR1 is LGHDT and CDR2 is YNNKEL (reference sequence). Trimming cost V 2 bases and J 0 bases, with 2 bases left between them. The CDR3 is made up of 13 amino acids. CDR3 coding DNA: TGTGCCAGCAGCCAACTAGCCAAAAACATTCAGTACTTC. Translated, it gives CASSQLAKNIQYF.

This clonotype has only a few counts. The chain couples TRBV18 to TRBJ1-5, with 9 bases identical to TRBD1. Germline V lookup: CDR1 KGHSH, CDR2 LQKENI. After removal of 3 bases from V and 6 bases from J, the junction contained 9 bases not matched to a gene. The CDR3 runs 16 residues. Here the CDR3 DNA reads TGTGCCAGCTCACCGGGGACAGGGAGGGCCGGTCAGCCCCAGCATTTT. Its translation is CASSPGTGRAGQPQHF.

This clonotype is large within its sample. The chain carries TRBV9 and TRBJ2-1; D is tentatively TRBD1 or TRBD2 (5 bases each). This CDR3 contains 14 residues. The ends were cut back, 5 bases at V and 4 bases at J, with 13 bases in the middle. CDR1 SGDLS and CDR2 YYNGEE come from the germline V gene. The CDR3 DNA is TGTGCCAGCAGGAACCGGGACGATTACAATGAGCAGTTCTTC. This encodes CASRNRDDYNEQFF.

This chain joins TRBV7-9 and TRBJ2-1; TRBD2 might be the D (6 bases). Looked up from germline, CDR1 is SEHNR and CDR2 is FQNEAQ (reference sequence). The CDR3 has 15 residues. V lost 4 bases and J 6 bases, leaving 16 bases between the germline ends. CDR3 residues: CASSSVSGGANEQFF. DNA of the CDR3: TGTGCCAGCAGCTCCGTTAGTGGCGGGGCCAATGAGCAGTTCTTC.